Listed here are 18 T cell receptor beta chains from one sample, sequenced in a study of blood T cells in healthy people across ages. With a J-beta primer mix and a sample-barcoded 5' primer, a second PCR ran about 7 to 12 cycles. TCRdb ran MiXCR on the 5' RACE reads and lists one entry per CDR3 protein. The table shows roughly 1,500,000 distinct CDR3 sequences, with roughly 32% occurring only once. Sequences were obtained from blood. The receptors stem from a woman aged 25-40 years in good health.

This clonotype was seen more than once but under ten times. This chain uses TRBV9 with TRBJ2-3, with unresolved D. This CDR3 has 15 amino acids. Trimming took off 3 bases at V and 0 bases at J, with 11 bases between the two ends. CDR1 is SGDLS, CDR2 YYNGEE, per germline. CDR3 bases: TGTGCCAGCAGCGCCACAGCCTTTAGCACAGATACGCAGTATTTT. As protein: CASSATAFSTDTQYF.

The CDR3 DNA follows: TGCGCCAGCAGCCGAAGAGCGAGCGCCCAATACAATGAGCAGTTCTTC. Translating gives CASSRRASAQYNEQFF. The chain links TRBV4-3 to TRBJ2-1; D remains ambiguous. This CDR3 has 16 residues. V gave up 4 bases and J gave up 4 bases, with 17 bases separating them. Germline CDR1 is LGHNA and CDR2 is YSLEER.

The V and J genes are TRBV29-1 and TRBJ1-2, with D possibly being TRBD1 (5 bases). In germline, CDR1 is SQVTM, CDR2 ANQGSEA. The V end was cut by 6 bases, the J end by 8 bases, with 16 bases between. The CDR3 has 12 amino acids. The DNA for the CDR3 is TGCAGCGTCGTTGGGGCAGCCAGAGGCTACACCTTC. It yields the protein CSVVGAARGYTF.

The rearrangement joins TRBV27 to TRBJ2-1; 12 bases fit TRBD2. CDR1 and CDR2 from the germline V gene are MNHEY and SMNVEV (reference sequence). The CDR3 loop spans 13 amino acids. Trimming cost V 5 bases and J 15 bases; bases outside gene matches: 8. CDR3 nucleotides: TGTGCCAGCAGTCCGATGACTAGCGGGAGTCTGTTCTTC. It codes for CASSPMTSGSLFF.

This clonotype was seen only a few times. This rearrangement joins TRBV4-2 to TRBJ2-1; D call uncertain. Germline CDR1 LGHNA, CDR2 YNFKEQ. The CDR3 contains 16 residues. Trimming shortened V by 0 bases and J by 0 bases, and 9 bases separated the two germline ends. The CDR3 sequence is CASSQDWTGSYNEQFF. The CDR3 nucleotides are TGTGCCAGCAGCCAAGATTGGACGGGCTCCTACAATGAGCAGTTCTTC.

The chain links TRBV20-1 to TRBJ1-4; 8 nucleotides agree with TRBD1. Germline trimming cut 3 bases from V and 8 bases from J; bases unmatched to any gene: 8. The germline CDR1 and CDR2 sequences are DFQATT and SNEGSKA (reference sequence). The CDR3 contains 14 residues. The CDR3 DNA reads TGCAGTGCTAGGAAACAGGGGGAAGAGGAAAAACTGTTTTTT. Translating gives CSARKQGEEEKLFF.

The chain combines TRBV6-1 with TRBJ2-1; the D is unclear. The length of the CDR3 is 14 residues. The germline V gene encodes CDR1 MNHNS and CDR2 SASEGT. V was pared by 3 bases and J by 0 bases, with 6 bases between. Here the CDR3 reads CASSDNPSYNEQFF. The DNA for the CDR3 is TGTGCCAGCAGTGATAACCCCTCCTACAATGAGCAGTTCTTC.

V gene TRBV20-1 combines with J gene TRBJ2-1, with 7 bases aligning to TRBD2. The CDR3 length is 14 residues. J gave up 2 bases and V 6 bases, and 7 bases lay outside the gene matches. The V gene's germline CDR1 is DFQATT and CDR2 SNEGSKA (reference sequence). CDR3 DNA: TGCAGTGCCCCCTTTGCGGGGGCCTACAATGAGCAGTTCTTC. Residues: CSAPFAGAYNEQFF.

This clonotype is a singleton in its sample. The genes are TRBV7-9 and TRBJ2-1; 16 bases map to TRBD2. CDR3 length: 17 residues. V shed 7 bases and J 6 bases; nucleotides not matched to a gene: 9. Per the germline V gene, CDR1 is SEHNR and CDR2 is FQNEAQ (reference sequence). The CDR3 coding sequence is TGTGCCAGCAACGGGACTAGCGGGAGGGGGGCCTGCAATGAGCAGTTCTTC. This gives the protein CASNGTSGRGACNEQFF.

V is TRBV20-1 and J is TRBJ1-3; 7 bases match TRBD1. Germline CDR1 DFQATT, CDR2 SNEGSKA (reference sequence). With V trimmed by 0 bases and J by 7 bases, 15 bases remained unmatched. The CDR3 extends over 17 amino acids. The CDR3 loop is CSARDRTPQTGRNTIYF. In nucleotides, the CDR3 is TGCAGTGCTAGAGATCGAACCCCACAGACAGGGCGGAACACCATATATTTT.

This clonotype was detected only a few times. The rearrangement uses TRBV18 and TRBJ1-1, with D perhaps matching TRBD1 (5 bases). V was pared by 2 bases and J by 3 bases, with 13 bases between. Germline V gives CDR1 KGHSH, CDR2 LQKENI. The CDR3 loop spans 15 amino acids. The CDR3 DNA is TGTGCCAGCTCACCATTTGGGGCAGTTGACACTGAAGCTTTCTTT. Protein: CASSPFGAVDTEAFF.

There are many counts of this clonotype. The V gene is TRBV15, the J gene TRBJ2-3; D gene ambiguous. The CDR3 runs to 16 residues. The germline V gene encodes CDR1 LNHNV and CDR2 YYDKDF (reference sequence). V lost 5 bases and J 3 bases, leaving 18 bases between the germline ends. DNA of the CDR3: TGTGCCACCAGCCCGTCAGACGAGGTGGTAACAGATACGCAGTATTTT. Its translation is CATSPSDEVVTDTQYF.

This rearrangement joins TRBV6-1 to TRBJ2-1, with a weak D call TRBD2 (5 bases). Trimming stripped 0 bases from V and 5 bases from J, with 14 bases between. Germline V gene data show CDR1 as MNHNS and CDR2 as SASEGT. The CDR3 loop spans 16 amino acids. The CDR3: CASSEAGVFTHNEQFF. CDR3 in DNA: TGTGCCAGCAGTGAAGCGGGAGTGTTCACCCACAATGAGCAGTTCTTC.

This chain joins TRBV29-1 and TRBJ1-2; D is uncertain. CDR1 and CDR2 from the germline V gene are SQVTM and ANQGSEA. There are 10 residues in the CDR3. The V gene lost 5 bases and the J gene lost 8 bases, with 9 bases spanning the gap. The CDR3 DNA reads TGCAGCGTTTTAAGAGAGGGCTACACCTTC. Its translation: CSVLREGYTF.

This clonotype was seen a handful of times. The chain links TRBV20-1 to TRBJ2-6, with a weak D call TRBD2 (5 bases). The CDR3 runs 16 residues. Trimming took 0 bases from V and 4 from J, leaving 13 bases between them. Germline CDR1 DFQATT, CDR2 SNEGSKA (reference sequence). The CDR3 loop reads CSARDPRGSGANVLTF. The CDR3, as DNA: TGCAGTGCTAGAGACCCCCGGGGATCAGGGGCCAACGTCCTGACTTTC.

There are a few counts of this clonotype. The chain has TRBV12-3 or TRBV12-4 and TRBJ1-4, with 8 bases lining up with TRBD1. This CDR3 has 14 residues. Losses at the gene ends were 7 bases for V and 7 bases for J; bases not matched to a gene: 8. The CDR3 bases are TGTGCCAGCACCTCCGGACAGGGCCCTGAAAAACTGTTTTTT. Protein product: CASTSGQGPEKLFF.

This clonotype was found a few times. The chain uses TRBV3-1 and TRBJ2-1; no clear D gene. Trimming shortened V by 1 base and J by 0 bases, and 7 bases separated the two germline ends. In germline, CDR1 is LGHDT, CDR2 YNNKEL (reference sequence). The CDR3 loop spans 15 amino acids. The CDR3 here is CASSQVQSSYNEQFF. In DNA form, the CDR3 reads TGTGCCAGCAGCCAAGTGCAGAGCTCCTACAATGAGCAGTTCTTC.

The genes are TRBV24-1 and TRBJ2-5, with D possibly matching TRBD1 (6 bases). The germline V and J ends were trimmed by 4 bases and 5 bases, with 13 bases remaining between them. The V gene's germline CDR1 is KGHDR and CDR2 SFDVKD. The CDR3 runs 14 residues. The CDR3 here is CATSESRGAETQYF. The CDR3 nucleotides read TGTGCCACCAGTGAAAGCAGGGGAGCGGAGACCCAGTACTTC.